What follows are 5 T cell receptor beta chains derived from one specimen sequenced in a study of blood T cells in healthy people across ages. The authors ran a second PCR of roughly 7 to 11 cycles using a sample-barcoded 5' primer and a J-beta primer mix. TCRdb itself ran the 5' RACE reads through MiXCR, one entry per CDR3 protein. Here the sample spans 750,000 or so distinct CDR3 sequences, 25% being singletons. These data also formed part of another study, on T cells of mothers and their children.

The sequencing input was blood. These receptors were taken from a boy aged 5-17 years in good health.

This clonotype has only a few counts. The gene calls are TRBV20-1 and TRBJ1-5; 9 bases fit TRBD1. This CDR3 is built from 16 residues. CDR1 and CDR2 from the germline V gene are DFQATT and SNEGSKA (reference sequence). With 0 bases clipped from V and 4 bases from J, the junction kept 7 bases outside the gene matches. The CDR3 loop reads CSARDPRGQGNQPQHF. DNA for the CDR3: TGCAGTGCTAGAGATCCCCGGGGACAGGGTAATCAGCCCCAGCATTTT.

V and J are TRBV7-6 and TRBJ2-3; TRBD2 agrees at 9 bases. CDR1 is SGHVS and CDR2 is FNYEAQ in the germline V gene. V lost 7 bases to trimming and J lost 4 bases; unmatched junction nucleotides: 6. This CDR3 is 14 amino acids long. CDR3 DNA sequence: TGTGCCAGCAATCGGCTAGCGGGGTCAGATACGCAGTATTTT. It codes for CASNRLAGSDTQYF.

This clonotype was detected a few times. This sequence joins TRBV7-9 and TRBJ1-3; D gene unclear. Germline V gene data show CDR1 as SEHNR and CDR2 as FQNEAQ (reference sequence). The CDR3 is 12 residues long. The V and J ends lost 10 bases and 2 bases respectively, with 9 bases between them. The CDR3 DNA reads TGTGCCAACCGGGGAACTGGAAACACCATATATTTT. It encodes CANRGTGNTIYF.

The CDR3 DNA reads as TGTGCCAGCAGCCCCGCCGGGGCCCGTGACTACGAGCAGTACTTC. It encodes CASSPAGARDYEQYF. The chain links TRBV7-2 to TRBJ2-7; D possibly matches TRBD1 or TRBD2 (5 bases each). This CDR3 contains 15 residues. CDR1 is SGHTA and CDR2 is FQGNSA in the germline V gene. With 5 bases removed from V and 3 bases from J, the gap between germline ends came to 17 bases.

The sample holds a few counts of this clonotype. The rearrangement uses TRBV3-1 and TRBJ2-5; 8 bases are a match to TRBD2. Trimming took 0 bases from V and 3 from J; bases not matched to a gene: 3. Per the germline V gene, CDR1 is LGHDT and CDR2 is YNNKEL (reference sequence). The CDR3 length is 15 residues. As DNA, the CDR3 is TGTGCCAGCAGCCAAGATCGGGAGGGGAAAGAGACCCAGTACTTC. As protein: CASSQDREGKETQYF.